This is a list of T cell receptor beta chains from one sample in a study of beta chain features in type 1 diabetes. The repertoire was sequenced with immunoSEQ multiplex PCR; TCRdb's copy has only in-frame clones and lacks some. The data contain 20,000 to 25,000 clones, more than 45% of them seen just once; the ten biggest clones take up approximately 0.39%. Material: stem cell memory CD4+ T cells from blood. All receptors come from a man aged 18 to 29 with type 1 diabetes. Each CDR3 is given with its conserved first and last residue. Fields, in order: V gene, clone size, J gene, D gene, CDR3 DNA, CDR3 protein. The D gene is left open where the match is weak. Size is stated for part of the rows, as once, few or many counts, or as a class when the clone is expanded.

v_gene: TRBV7-2
abundance: few
j_gene: TRBJ2-7
d_gene: -
CDR3nt: TGTGCCAGCAGCTTACAGGGCCTGAATTACGAGCAGTACTTC
CDR3aa: CASSLQGLNYEQYF

v_gene: TRBV4-3
abundance: few
j_gene: TRBJ1-3
d_gene: -
CDR3nt: TGCGCCAGCAGCCAACGTATCGGGGGGCGAGGAAACACCATATATTTT
CDR3aa: CASSQRIGGRGNTIYF

v_gene: TRBV6-5
abundance: -
j_gene: TRBJ1-1
d_gene: -
CDR3nt: TGTGCCAGCAGTTACTCGTACGGGAATTCTGAAGCTTTCTTT
CDR3aa: CASSYSYGNSEAFF

v_gene: TRBV4-2
abundance: -
j_gene: TRBJ2-5
d_gene: TRBD2
CDR3nt: TGTGCCAGCAGCCTATCCCTAGCGGGAAAAGAGACCCAGTACTTC
CDR3aa: CASSLSLAGKETQYF

v_gene: TRBV18
abundance: -
j_gene: TRBJ1-1
d_gene: -
CDR3nt: TGTGCCAGCTCCCACGACAGCATGAACACTGAAGCTTTCTTT
CDR3aa: CASSHDSMNTEAFF

v_gene: TRBV28
abundance: -
j_gene: TRBJ2-7
d_gene: -
CDR3nt: TGTGCCAGCAGCACAGGCCCACAGGGAGAGCAGTACTTC
CDR3aa: CASSTGPQGEQYF

v_gene: TRBV7-8
abundance: once
j_gene: TRBJ1-2
d_gene: TRBD1
CDR3nt: TGTGCCAGCAGCTTATTTAGAGGACAGGGGGTGGATGGCTACACCTTC
CDR3aa: CASSLFRGQGVDGYTF

v_gene: TRBV2
abundance: few
j_gene: TRBJ1-5
d_gene: TRBD1
CDR3nt: TGTGCCAGCAATATGGACAGGGCCCTGGGTCAGCCCCAGCATTTT
CDR3aa: CASNMDRALGQPQHF

v_gene: TRBV5-4
abundance: -
j_gene: TRBJ2-7
d_gene: TRBD2
CDR3nt: TGTGCCAGCAGCCCGTGGACTCGGACGGGGGGCGAGCAGTACTTC
CDR3aa: CASSPWTRTGGEQYF

v_gene: TRBV5-4
abundance: -
j_gene: TRBJ2-3
d_gene: TRBD2
CDR3nt: TGTGCCAGCAGCTTGGCGCTAGCGGGGGGGCTGGATACGCAGTATTTT
CDR3aa: CASSLALAGGLDTQYF

v_gene: TRBV27
abundance: once
j_gene: TRBJ2-7
d_gene: -
CDR3nt: TGTGCCAGCAGTTTGTTGGGGGCCGGGGCGGGAGTGGTCTACGAGCAGTACTTC
CDR3aa: CASSLLGAGAGVVYEQYF

v_gene: TRBV4-3
abundance: -
j_gene: TRBJ2-2
d_gene: -
CDR3nt: TGCGCCAGCAGCCAGGCCGCATACTTGGGGAGCACCGGGGAGCTGTTTTTT
CDR3aa: CASSQAAYLGSTGELFF

v_gene: TRBV5-1
abundance: once
j_gene: TRBJ2-6
d_gene: -
CDR3nt: TGCGCCAGCAGCCTAGGACACTCCTCTGGGGCCAACGTCCTGACTTTC
CDR3aa: CASSLGHSSGANVLTF

v_gene: TRBV5-1
abundance: -
j_gene: TRBJ2-5
d_gene: TRBD1
CDR3nt: TGCGCCAGCAGCTTGGGCACAGGGGGCCGGACCCAGTACTTC
CDR3aa: CASSLGTGGRTQYF

v_gene: TRBV15
abundance: -
j_gene: TRBJ1-1
d_gene: -
CDR3nt: TGTGCCACCAGCAGAGACCGGGTATCGGCTGAAGCTTTCTTT
CDR3aa: CATSRDRVSAEAFF

v_gene: TRBV4-3
abundance: -
j_gene: TRBJ1-4
d_gene: TRBD1
CDR3nt: TGCGCCAGCAGCCCTAGACAGGGGTATAATGAAAAACTGTTTTTT
CDR3aa: CASSPRQGYNEKLFF

v_gene: TRBV23-1
abundance: -
j_gene: TRBJ2-7
d_gene: TRBD1
CDR3nt: TGCGCCAGCAGTCAATCGCGGGACAGGGGGCCCGGGAGCGAGCAGTACTTC
CDR3aa: CASSQSRDRGPGSEQYF

v_gene: TRBV6-5
abundance: -
j_gene: TRBJ2-3
d_gene: -
CDR3nt: TGTGCCAGCAGTTGGGCCCAGGGGCAGACCACAGATACGCAGTATTTT
CDR3aa: CASSWAQGQTTDTQYF

v_gene: TRBV5-1
abundance: -
j_gene: TRBJ2-7
d_gene: -
CDR3nt: TGCGCCAGCAGTTTTACCCCGGGTTCCGACTACGAGCAGTACTTC
CDR3aa: CASSFTPGSDYEQYF

v_gene: TRBV27
abundance: -
j_gene: TRBJ1-2
d_gene: -
CDR3nt: TGTGCCAGCAGTTTTTGGCAAGACTATGGCTACACCTTC
CDR3aa: CASSFWQDYGYTF

v_gene: TRBV18
abundance: -
j_gene: TRBJ2-5
d_gene: TRBD2
CDR3nt: TGTGCCAGCTCACCATCTAGCGGGGGGAGTGAGACCCAGTACTTC
CDR3aa: CASSPSSGGSETQYF

v_gene: TRBV11-3
abundance: once
j_gene: TRBJ2-7
d_gene: -
CDR3nt: TGTGCCAGCAGCTTCGCGACCGGGACAACCTACGAGCAGTACTTC
CDR3aa: CASSFATGTTYEQYF

v_gene: TRBV5-4
abundance: once
j_gene: TRBJ2-1
d_gene: TRBD2
CDR3nt: TGTGCCAGCAGGCGGACTAGCGGGAGCTACAATGAGCAGTTCTTC
CDR3aa: CASRRTSGSYNEQFF

v_gene: TRBV5-6
abundance: -
j_gene: TRBJ2-7
d_gene: -
CDR3nt: TGTGCCAGCAGCTTGGTCCAGGGAAAGCAGTACTTC
CDR3aa: CASSLVQGKQYF

v_gene: TRBV21-1
abundance: -
j_gene: TRBJ1-1
d_gene: -
CDR3nt: TGTGCCAGCAGGGACGACAGGGGTCGGAACATGAACACTGAAGCTTTCTTT
CDR3aa: CASRDDRGRNMNTEAFF

v_gene: TRBV6-1
abundance: -
j_gene: TRBJ2-1
d_gene: -
CDR3nt: TGTGCCAGCACAGGGCACGAGAGGCAGTTCTTC
CDR3aa: CASTGHERQFF

v_gene: TRBV5-6
abundance: -
j_gene: TRBJ2-1
d_gene: TRBD2
CDR3nt: TGTGCCAGCAGCTTGCTTAGCGGGGGGGCTTACAATGAGCAGTTCTTC
CDR3aa: CASSLLSGGAYNEQFF

v_gene: TRBV5-4
abundance: -
j_gene: TRBJ2-5
d_gene: -
CDR3nt: TGTGCCAGCAGCGAAGACAGACAAGAGACCCAGTACTTC
CDR3aa: CASSEDRQETQYF

v_gene: TRBV6-6
abundance: -
j_gene: TRBJ1-5
d_gene: TRBD1
CDR3nt: TGTGCCAGCAGTTACAGGACAGGGTGGCAGCCCCAGCATTTT
CDR3aa: CASSYRTGWQPQHF

v_gene: TRBV5-1
abundance: -
j_gene: TRBJ2-3
d_gene: TRBD1
CDR3nt: TGCGCCAGCAGCTTGGGATCCTCGGACAGGGATGTTACGCAGTATTTT
CDR3aa: CASSLGSSDRDVTQYF